This T cell receptor (beta chain) was recovered during a study of prognosis after radiotherapy for stage I lung cancer. V lost 6 bases to trimming and J lost 8 bases, with 19 bases between them. The CDR3 totals 15 residues. Germline lookup yields CDR1 LGHDT and CDR2 YNNKEL (reference sequence). The genomic DNA TCR beta CDR3 region underwent two rounds of multiplex PCR. First-round PCR used primers specific to each TRBV and TRBJ gene. TCRdb ran MiXCR on the multiplex PCR reads and lists one entry per CDR3 protein. The table includes fewer than 35,000 distinct CDR3 sequences, approximately 51% detected once.

The chain combines TRBV3-1 with TRBJ1-4; a possible D gene is TRBD1 (5 bases). The receptor was isolated from a donor aged 50 or older with non-small cell lung cancer. The sequenced sample was PBMCs, obtained before or after stereotactic body radiation therapy (not recorded which). The chain's CDR3 is CASRLSVLGDEKLFF. In DNA form, the CDR3 reads TGTGCCAGCAGACTCTCTGTGTTGGGGGACGAAAAACTGTTTTTT.